Listed below are T cell receptor beta chains from one sample, sequenced in a study of follicular helper T cells after annual influenza vaccination. TCRdb's copy holds only in-frame clones and misses some; the assay was immunoSEQ multiplex PCR. The data hold about 880 clones, with 55% to 75% observed a single time. Source: CXCR5+ CD38+ circulating T follicular helper cells from blood, taken 7 days after influenza vaccination. The origin of the receptors is an adult who received the influenza vaccine. The CDR3 runs from the conserved cysteine through the conserved F or W. A D gene is named only where the DNA matches it firmly. The size field is filled for only some rows; it gives once, few, many or a size class.

abundance	v_gene	d_gene	j_gene	CDR3aa	CDR3nt
-	TRBV2	-	TRBJ2-2	CASSAPLDSNTGELFF	TGTGCCAGCAGTGCCCCGTTGGACAGTAACACCGGGGAGCTGTTTTTT
-	TRBV4-1	TRBD2	TRBJ2-1	CASSQGPGLAGVNEQFF	TGCGCCAGCAGCCAGGGCCCGGGACTAGCGGGGGTAAATGAGCAGTTCTTC
-	TRBV7-9	-	TRBJ2-3	CASSPTSSDTDTQYF	TGTGCCAGCAGCCCAACTAGTTCTGACACAGATACGCAGTATTTT
-	TRBV6-1	TRBD1	TRBJ1-1	CASSEVPGQGRAFF	TGTGCCAGCAGTGAAGTTCCGGGACAGGGGAGAGCTTTCTTT
-	TRBV5-1	TRBD1	TRBJ1-1	CASSQLGGADTEAFF	TGCGCCAGCAGCCAACTAGGGGGCGCGGACACTGAAGCTTTCTTT
-	TRBV10-3	-	TRBJ1-5	CAITEEGNQPQHF	TGTGCCATCACAGAAGAGGGCAATCAGCCCCAGCATTTT
-	TRBV7-3	-	TRBJ1-1	CASSTGRGTEAFF	TGTGCCAGCAGCACCGGGCGGGGCACTGAAGCTTTCTTT
-	TRBV6-6	TRBD2	TRBJ2-3	CASRLAGTSDTQYF	TGTGCCAGCAGACTAGCGGGTACGTCAGATACGCAGTATTTT
-	TRBV7-8	-	TRBJ2-3	CASSLITQYF	TGTGCCAGCAGCTTAATTACGCAGTATTTT
-	TRBV6-5	TRBD1	TRBJ2-7	CASSYSGTGTYEQYF	TGTGCCAGCAGTTACTCGGGGACAGGTACCTACGAGCAGTACTTC
-	TRBV11-1	-	TRBJ1-3	CASSLERGNTIYF	TGTGCCAGCAGCTTAGAACGAGGAAACACCATATATTTT
-	TRBV7-2	-	TRBJ2-1	CASSLGPSGWFNEQFF	TGTGCCAGCAGCTTAGGTCCGTCAGGGTGGTTCAATGAGCAGTTCTTC
-	TRBV27	TRBD1	TRBJ1-2	CASSQLRDRGSYGYTF	TGTGCCAGCAGTCAGCTCCGGGACAGGGGCAGCTATGGCTACACCTTC
-	TRBV6-5	TRBD2	TRBJ2-2	CASGGEAGELFF	TGTGCCAGCGGGGGGGAGGCCGGGGAGCTGTTTTTT
-	TRBV4-1	-	TRBJ2-7	CASSQGWDLNDEQYF	TGCGCCAGCAGCCAAGGATGGGACCTTAATGACGAGCAGTACTTC
-	TRBV7-6	TRBD1	TRBJ1-4	CASSLSRGHGEKLFF	TGTGCCAGCAGCTTATCCAGGGGGCATGGTGAAAAACTGTTTTTT
-	TRBV7-6	-	TRBJ1-3	CASSRGPSSGNTIYF	TGTGCCAGCAGCCGCGGACCGTCCTCTGGAAACACCATATATTTT
-	TRBV6-1	-	TRBJ1-5	CASSDPYSNQPQHF	TGTGCCAGCAGTGACCCCTATAGCAATCAGCCCCAGCATTTT
-	TRBV5-4	-	TRBJ2-7	CASSLASGRSEQYF	TGTGCCAGCAGCTTGGCTTCGGGTCGGAGCGAGCAGTACTTC
-	TRBV7-8	TRBD1	TRBJ1-2	CASSLGGQGANYGYTF	TGTGCCAGCAGCTTAGGTGGACAGGGGGCTAACTATGGCTACACCTTC
-	TRBV2	TRBD2	TRBJ2-2	CASRLSGGNTGELFF	TGTGCCAGCAGATTAAGCGGGGGGAACACCGGGGAGCTGTTTTTT
-	TRBV6-5	-	TRBJ1-2	CASSYGRGSGGYTF	TGTGCCAGCAGTTATGGACGGGGATCCGGTGGCTACACCTTC
-	TRBV29-1	TRBD2	TRBJ2-3	CSGGTSGGRDTQYF	TGCAGCGGTGGGACTAGCGGGGGGAGAGATACGCAGTATTTT
few	TRBV14	-	TRBJ1-2	CASSKEPYGYTF	TGTGCCAGCAGCAAAGAACCCTATGGCTACACCTTC
-	TRBV7-2	-	TRBJ1-4	CASSLVPEGGANEKLFF	TGTGCCAGCAGCTTAGTCCCTGAGGGGGGAGCTAATGAAAAACTGTTTTTT
-	TRBV7-3	-	TRBJ1-1	CASRFDGSGTEAFF	TGTGCCAGCAGGTTTGATGGATCGGGGACTGAAGCTTTCTTT
-	TRBV5-1	-	TRBJ2-7	CASSQQRSSYEQYF	TGCGCCAGCAGCCAACAGAGGAGCTCCTACGAGCAGTACTTC
few	TRBV6-5	-	TRBJ2-3	CASSPPGNTDTQYF	TGTGCCAGCAGTCCCCCGGGGAACACAGATACGCAGTATTTT
once	TRBV29-1	-	TRBJ2-3	CSVGTFSTDTQYF	TGCAGCGTTGGGACTTTTAGTACAGATACGCAGTATTTT
-	TRBV28	TRBD2	TRBJ2-7	CASSRSWGGEQYF	TGTGCCAGCAGCCGAAGTTGGGGGGGCGAGCAGTACTTC
-	TRBV27	-	TRBJ1-6	CASSDPNSPLHF	TGTGCCAGCAGTGACCCTAATTCACCCCTCCACTTT
-	TRBV20-1	-	TRBJ2-1	CSAPLMMQQFF	TGCAGTGCTCCTTTAATGATGCAGCAGTTCTTC
once	TRBV29-1	-	TRBJ2-1	CSVAARGDYNEQFF	TGCAGCGTTGCGGCCCGCGGCGACTACAATGAGCAGTTCTTC
-	TRBV5-5	-	TRBJ1-6	CASSPPPGQGYNSPLHF	TGTGCCAGCAGCCCCCCCCCGGGCCAGGGATATAATTCACCCCTCCACTTT
-	TRBV5-1	TRBD1	TRBJ1-2	CASSLTGETGYTF	TGCGCCAGCAGCTTGACAGGGGAGACGGGCTACACCTTC
once	TRBV4-3	-	TRBJ1-3	CASSQERTSGNTIYF	TGCGCCAGCAGCCAAGAGAGGACCTCTGGAAACACCATATATTTT
-	TRBV5-1	TRBD2	TRBJ2-3	CASSLRFQLASIDTQYF	TGCGCCAGCAGCTTGCGGTTCCAACTAGCGAGCATTGATACGCAGTATTTT
once	TRBV2	-	TRBJ1-6	CASSEETGDSPLHF	TGTGCCAGCAGTGAAGAGACAGGAGATTCACCCCTCCACTTT
-	TRBV10-2	-	TRBJ2-5	CASSRTPGETQYF	TGCGCCAGCAGTAGGACACCCGGGGAGACCCAGTACTTC
-	TRBV7-2	-	TRBJ2-3	CASSSSDPRNTQYF	TGTGCCAGCAGCTCTAGCGATCCCCGGAATACGCAGTATTTT
-	TRBV9	-	TRBJ1-3	CASQDSPGGNTIYF	TGTGCCAGCCAGGACTCTCCTGGGGGAAACACCATATATTTT
-	TRBV29-1	-	TRBJ1-1	CSVSKSGGRNTEAFF	TGCAGCGTTTCCAAATCTGGGGGAAGGAACACTGAAGCTTTCTTT
-	TRBV6-1	-	TRBJ2-1	CASREDSGANTNEQFF	TGTGCCAGCAGGGAAGACAGTGGGGCCAACACCAATGAGCAGTTCTTC
few	TRBV19	TRBD1	TRBJ2-7	CASSPRQGSTSEQYF	TGTGCCAGTAGTCCCAGACAGGGGTCCACTTCCGAGCAGTACTTC
-	TRBV7-2	TRBD2	TRBJ2-1	CASSLQASGGPGSYNEQFF	TGTGCCAGCAGCTTACAGGCTAGCGGGGGGCCGGGGTCCTACAATGAGCAGTTCTTC
-	TRBV6-1	-	TRBJ2-7	CASSSTLSEQYF	TGTGCCAGCAGTTCGACTCTAAGCGAGCAGTACTTC
-	TRBV29-1	TRBD2	TRBJ2-3	CSATSGARTDTQYF	TGCAGCGCTACTAGCGGGGCCCGCACAGATACGCAGTATTTT
-	TRBV7-3	-	TRBJ2-2	CASSSMNTGELFF	TGTGCCAGCAGCTCCATGAACACCGGGGAGCTGTTTTTT
few	TRBV27	-	TRBJ1-5	CASTDRPNQPQHF	TGTGCCAGCACCGACAGACCCAATCAGCCCCAGCATTTT
-	TRBV29-1	-	TRBJ2-7	CSVGDGYEQYF	TGCAGCGTTGGGGACGGCTACGAGCAGTACTTC
-	TRBV19	-	TRBJ1-1	CASSIEVPGPLMNTEAFF	TGTGCCAGTAGTATAGAAGTCCCGGGTCCACTAATGAACACTGAAGCTTTCTTT